This TCR beta chain was obtained from a study of OX40 agonist ivuxolimab in advanced cancers. On the study more broadly: Cohort: about 80% men, mean age 60, aged roughly 23 to 90.

Concerning this clone: The antigen remains undetermined.

Study results and limitations: Average numbers of expanded clones were greater in CD8+ T cells than in CD4+. It was not determined which antigens were specifically recognized by the peripheral T cells that had undergone clonal expansion.

The CDR3 spans 10 residues. Trimming took off 6 bases at V and 7 bases at J, with 10 bases between the two ends. In germline, CDR1 is SQVTM, CDR2 ANQGSEA. The table came from immunoSEQ multiplex PCR; TCRdb's copy has only in-frame clones and leaves some out. In the table there are 75,000 to 90,000 clones, approximately 92% of which are singletons. The TCR sequence derives from an adult with an advanced solid tumor such as melanoma, head and neck, liver or kidney cancer. The rearrangement joins TRBV29-1 to TRBJ2-7; a weak D match, TRBD1 (5 bases). This specimen was CD4+ or CD8+ T cells sorted from blood, taken in a trial of the OX40 agonist ivuxolimab. The CDR3 here is CSVATEEQYF. The CDR3 nucleotides are TGCAGCGTGGCGACAGAGGAGCAGTACTTC.